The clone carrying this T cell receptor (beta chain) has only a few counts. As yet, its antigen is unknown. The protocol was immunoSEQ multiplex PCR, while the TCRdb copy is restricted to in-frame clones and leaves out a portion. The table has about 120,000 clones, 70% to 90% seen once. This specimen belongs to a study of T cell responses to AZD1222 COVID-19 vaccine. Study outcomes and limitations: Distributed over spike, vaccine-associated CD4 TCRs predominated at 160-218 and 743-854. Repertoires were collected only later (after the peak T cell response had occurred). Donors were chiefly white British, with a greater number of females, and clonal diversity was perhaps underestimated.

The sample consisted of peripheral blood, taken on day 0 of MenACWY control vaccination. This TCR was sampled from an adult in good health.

CDR3 in amino acids: CASSREQVGNTIYF. The CDR3 coding sequence is TGTGCCAGCTCACGCGAACAGGTTGGAAACACCATATATTTT. The chain couples TRBV18 to TRBJ1-3, with D possibly TRBD1 on 5 matching bases. The CDR3 has 14 amino acids. The germline V gene encodes CDR1 KGHSH and CDR2 LQKENI. With 4 bases removed from V and 3 bases from J, the gap between germline ends came to 10 bases.